The clone carrying this T cell receptor (beta chain) was counted at least ten times. Trimming took off 5 bases at V and 4 bases at J, with 14 bases between the two ends. This CDR3 contains 13 residues. Germline CDR1 is DFQATT and CDR2 is SNEGSKA (reference sequence). The data are from a study of early T cells in non-severe SARS-CoV-2 infection. Molecules of cDNA were individually given unique molecular identifiers that were attached to them. TCRdb re-analysed the 5' RACE reads in MiXCR, keeping a single row per CDR3 protein. The table shows 65,000 to 80,000 distinct CDR3 sequences, with more than 10% occurring only once.

The genes are TRBV20-1 and TRBJ1-2, with D possibly being TRBD1 (5 bases). This sequence originates from an adult who was a healthcare worker with PCR-confirmed SARS-CoV-2 infection or an uninfected control (not recorded which). Sequencing was carried out using whole blood. CDR3 bases: TGCAGTGCTTACGGAGGGGACCTCTATGGCTACACCTTC. It translates to CSAYGGDLYGYTF.